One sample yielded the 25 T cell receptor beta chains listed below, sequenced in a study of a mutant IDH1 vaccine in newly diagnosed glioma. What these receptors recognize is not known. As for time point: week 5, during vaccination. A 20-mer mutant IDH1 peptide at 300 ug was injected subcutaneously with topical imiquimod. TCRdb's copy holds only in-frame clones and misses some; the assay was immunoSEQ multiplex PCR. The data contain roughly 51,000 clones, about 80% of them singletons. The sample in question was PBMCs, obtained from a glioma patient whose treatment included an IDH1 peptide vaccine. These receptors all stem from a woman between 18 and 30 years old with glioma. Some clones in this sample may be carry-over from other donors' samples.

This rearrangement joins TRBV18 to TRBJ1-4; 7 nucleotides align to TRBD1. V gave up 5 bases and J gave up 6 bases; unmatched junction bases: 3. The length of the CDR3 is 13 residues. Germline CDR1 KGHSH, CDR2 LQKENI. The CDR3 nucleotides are TGTGCCAGCTCAACTACAGGGGATGAAAAACTGTTTTTT. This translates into CASSTTGDEKLFF.

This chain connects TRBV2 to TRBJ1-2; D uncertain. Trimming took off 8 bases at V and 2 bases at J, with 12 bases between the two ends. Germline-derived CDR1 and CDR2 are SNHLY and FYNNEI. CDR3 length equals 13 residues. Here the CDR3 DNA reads TGTGCCAGCGAGGGAGCGGGAAACTATGGCTACACCTTC. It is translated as CASEGAGNYGYTF.

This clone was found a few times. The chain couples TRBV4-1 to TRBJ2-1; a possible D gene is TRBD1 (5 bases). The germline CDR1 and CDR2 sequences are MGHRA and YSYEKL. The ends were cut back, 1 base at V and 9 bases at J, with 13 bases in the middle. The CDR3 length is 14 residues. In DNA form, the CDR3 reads TGCGCCAGCAGCCAAGCGCAGGGTCTTGGTGAGCAGTTCTTC. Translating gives CASSQAQGLGEQFF.

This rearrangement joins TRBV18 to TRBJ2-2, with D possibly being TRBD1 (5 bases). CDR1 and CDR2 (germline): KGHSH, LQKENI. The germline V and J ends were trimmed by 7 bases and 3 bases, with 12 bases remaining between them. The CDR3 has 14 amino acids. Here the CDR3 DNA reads TGTGCCAGCTTGCACAGGCCCGACACCGGGGAGCTGTTTTTT. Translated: CASLHRPDTGELFF.

This CDR3 reads CASSQSTAQETQYF. The CDR3 nucleotides are TGCGCCAGCAGCCAGTCTACAGCCCAAGAGACCCAGTACTTC. This chain connects TRBV4-1 to TRBJ2-5; D remains unclear. Germline V gene lookup returns CDR1 MGHRA and CDR2 YSYEKL. The CDR3 loop spans 14 amino acids. V lost 3 bases and J lost 1, with 9 bases in between.

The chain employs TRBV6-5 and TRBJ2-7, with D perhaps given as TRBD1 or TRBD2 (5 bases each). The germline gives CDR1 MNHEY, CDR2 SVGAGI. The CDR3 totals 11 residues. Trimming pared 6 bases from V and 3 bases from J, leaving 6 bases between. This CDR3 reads CASRGVYEQYF. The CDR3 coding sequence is TGTGCCAGCAGGGGGGTCTACGAGCAGTACTTC.

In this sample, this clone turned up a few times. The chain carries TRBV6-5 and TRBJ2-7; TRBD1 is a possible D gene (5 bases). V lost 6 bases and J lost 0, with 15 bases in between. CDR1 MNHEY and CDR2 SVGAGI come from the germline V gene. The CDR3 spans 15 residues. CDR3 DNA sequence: TGTGCCAGCAGAATAGGCGACAGAGTCTCCTACGAGCAGTACTTC. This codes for CASRIGDRVSYEQYF.

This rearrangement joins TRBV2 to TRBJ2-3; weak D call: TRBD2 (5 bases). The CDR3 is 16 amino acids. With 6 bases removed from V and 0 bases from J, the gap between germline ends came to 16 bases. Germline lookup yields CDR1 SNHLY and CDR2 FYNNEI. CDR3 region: CASSLGQDSSTDTQYF. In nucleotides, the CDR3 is TGTGCCAGCAGCCTCGGGCAGGACTCTAGCACAGATACGCAGTATTTT. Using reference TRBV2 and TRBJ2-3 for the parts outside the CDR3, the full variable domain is EPEVTQTPSHQVTQMGQEVILRCVPISNHLYFYWYRQILGQKVEFLVSFYNNEISEKSEIFDDQFSVERPDGSNFTLKIRSTKLEDSAMYFCASSLGQDSSTDTQYFGPGTRLTVL.

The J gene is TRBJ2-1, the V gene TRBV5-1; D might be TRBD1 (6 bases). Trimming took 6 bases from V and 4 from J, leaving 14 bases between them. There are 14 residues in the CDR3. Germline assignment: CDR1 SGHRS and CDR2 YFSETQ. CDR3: CASKISTGYNEQFF. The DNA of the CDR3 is TGCGCCAGCAAAATTTCGACAGGTTACAATGAGCAGTTCTTC.

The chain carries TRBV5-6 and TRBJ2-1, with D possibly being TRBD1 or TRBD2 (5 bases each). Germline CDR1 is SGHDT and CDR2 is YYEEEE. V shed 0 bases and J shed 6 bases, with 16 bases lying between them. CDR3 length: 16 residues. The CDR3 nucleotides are TGTGCCAGCAGCTTGGCCAATAGGGGACGGGGCAATGAGCAGTTCTTC. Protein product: CASSLANRGRGNEQFF.

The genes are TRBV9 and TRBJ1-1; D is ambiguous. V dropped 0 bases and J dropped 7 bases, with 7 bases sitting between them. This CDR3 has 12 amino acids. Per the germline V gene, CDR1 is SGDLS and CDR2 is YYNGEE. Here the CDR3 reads CASSVGSGEAFF. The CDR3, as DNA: TGTGCCAGCAGCGTAGGTTCGGGTGAAGCTTTCTTT. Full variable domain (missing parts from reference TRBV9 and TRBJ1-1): DSGVTQTPKHLITATGQRVTLRCSPRSGDLSVYWYQQSLDQGLQFLIQYYNGEERAKGNILERFSAQQFPDLHSELNLSSLELGDSALYFCASSVGSGEAFFGQGTRLTVV.

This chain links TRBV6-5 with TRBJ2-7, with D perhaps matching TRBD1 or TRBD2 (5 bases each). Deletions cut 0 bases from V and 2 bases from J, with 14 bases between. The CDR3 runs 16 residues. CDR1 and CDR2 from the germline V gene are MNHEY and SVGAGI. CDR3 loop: CASSYSPGTGTYEQYF. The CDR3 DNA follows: TGTGCCAGCAGTTACTCACCCGGGACGGGTACCTACGAGCAGTACTTC.

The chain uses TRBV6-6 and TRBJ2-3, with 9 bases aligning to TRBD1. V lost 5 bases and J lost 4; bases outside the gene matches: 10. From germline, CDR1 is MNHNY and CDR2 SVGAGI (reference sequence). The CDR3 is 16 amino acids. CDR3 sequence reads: CASSPWDRVGADTQYF. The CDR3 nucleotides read TGTGCCAGCAGTCCCTGGGACAGGGTTGGTGCAGATACGCAGTATTTT.

CDR3 residues: CSAGAGKEKLFF. The DNA for the CDR3 is TGCAGCGCTGGGGCCGGGAAAGAAAAACTGTTTTTT. The chain combines TRBV29-1 with TRBJ1-4; weak D call: TRBD1 (5 bases). The germline V gene encodes CDR1 SQVTM and CDR2 ANQGSEA. The ends were cut back, 7 bases at V and 8 bases at J, with 14 bases in the middle. The CDR3 runs 12 residues.

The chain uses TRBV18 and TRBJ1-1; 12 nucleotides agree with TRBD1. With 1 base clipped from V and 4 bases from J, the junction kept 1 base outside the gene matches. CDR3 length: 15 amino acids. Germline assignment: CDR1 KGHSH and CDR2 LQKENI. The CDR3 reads CASSPRDRGPTEAFF. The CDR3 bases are TGTGCCAGCTCACCACGGGACAGGGGGCCCACTGAAGCTTTCTTT.

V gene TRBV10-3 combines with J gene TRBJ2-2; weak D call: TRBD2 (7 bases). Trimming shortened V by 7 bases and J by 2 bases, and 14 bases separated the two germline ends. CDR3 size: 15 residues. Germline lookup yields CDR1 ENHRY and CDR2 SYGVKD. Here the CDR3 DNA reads TGTGCCATCACATCAGCGGGACAAAACACCGGGGAGCTGTTTTTT. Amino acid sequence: CAITSAGQNTGELFF.

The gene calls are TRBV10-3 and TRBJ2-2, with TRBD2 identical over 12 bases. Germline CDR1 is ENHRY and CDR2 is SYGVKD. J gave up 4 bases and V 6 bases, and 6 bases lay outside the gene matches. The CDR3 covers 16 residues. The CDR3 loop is CAISPLAGGSTGELFF. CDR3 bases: TGTGCCATCAGCCCCCTAGCGGGAGGGAGCACCGGGGAGCTGTTTTTT.

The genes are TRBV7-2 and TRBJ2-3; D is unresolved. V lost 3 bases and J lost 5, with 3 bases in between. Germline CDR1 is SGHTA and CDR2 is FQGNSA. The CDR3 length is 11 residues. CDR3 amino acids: CASSFEDTQYF. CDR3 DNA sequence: TGTGCCAGCAGCTTTGAAGATACGCAGTATTTT.

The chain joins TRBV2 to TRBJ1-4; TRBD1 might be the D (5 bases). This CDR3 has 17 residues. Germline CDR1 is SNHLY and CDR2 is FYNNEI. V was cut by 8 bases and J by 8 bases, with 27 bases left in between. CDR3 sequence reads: CASAARGSGALGEKLFF. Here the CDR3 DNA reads TGTGCCAGCGCCGCCCGGGGGAGTGGGGCCTTGGGGGAAAAACTGTTTTTT.

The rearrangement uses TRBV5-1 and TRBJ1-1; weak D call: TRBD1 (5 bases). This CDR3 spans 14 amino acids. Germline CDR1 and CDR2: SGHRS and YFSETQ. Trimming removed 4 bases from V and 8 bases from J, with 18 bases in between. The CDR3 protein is CASSMGVRDAEAFF. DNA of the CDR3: TGCGCCAGCAGCATGGGAGTCCGGGACGCGGAAGCTTTCTTT.

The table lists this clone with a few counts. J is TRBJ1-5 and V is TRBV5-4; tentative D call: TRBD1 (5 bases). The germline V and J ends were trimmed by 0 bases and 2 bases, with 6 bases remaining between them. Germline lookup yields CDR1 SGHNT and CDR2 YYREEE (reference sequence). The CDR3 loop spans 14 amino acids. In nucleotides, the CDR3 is TGTGCCAGCAGCTTGGAAGGGGGCAATCAGCCCCAGCATTTT. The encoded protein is CASSLEGGNQPQHF.

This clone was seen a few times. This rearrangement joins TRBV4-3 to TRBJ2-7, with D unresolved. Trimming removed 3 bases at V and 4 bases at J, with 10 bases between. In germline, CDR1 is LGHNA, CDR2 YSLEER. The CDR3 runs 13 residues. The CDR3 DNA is TGCGCCAGCAGCCACTCAGCCGGATACGAGCAGTACTTC. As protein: CASSHSAGYEQYF.

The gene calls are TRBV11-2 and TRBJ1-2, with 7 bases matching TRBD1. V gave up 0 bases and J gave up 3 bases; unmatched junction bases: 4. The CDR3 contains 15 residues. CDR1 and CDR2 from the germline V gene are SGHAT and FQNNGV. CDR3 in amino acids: CASSLDRRGDYGYTF. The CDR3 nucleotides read TGTGCCAGCAGCTTAGATCGCAGGGGGGACTATGGCTACACCTTC.

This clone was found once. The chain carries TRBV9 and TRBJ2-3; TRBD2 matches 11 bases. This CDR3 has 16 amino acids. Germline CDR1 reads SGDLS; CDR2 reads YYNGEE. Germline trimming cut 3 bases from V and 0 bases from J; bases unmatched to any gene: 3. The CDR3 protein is CASSGRTSGSTDTQYF. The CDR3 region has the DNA TGTGCCAGCAGCGGAAGGACTAGCGGGAGCACAGATACGCAGTATTTT.

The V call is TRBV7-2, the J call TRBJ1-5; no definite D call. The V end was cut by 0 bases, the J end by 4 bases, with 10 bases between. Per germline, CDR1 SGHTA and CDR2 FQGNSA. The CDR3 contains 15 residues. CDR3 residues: CASSLAFGGNQPQHF. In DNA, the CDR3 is TGTGCCAGCAGCTTAGCGTTCGGTGGGAATCAGCCCCAGCATTTT.